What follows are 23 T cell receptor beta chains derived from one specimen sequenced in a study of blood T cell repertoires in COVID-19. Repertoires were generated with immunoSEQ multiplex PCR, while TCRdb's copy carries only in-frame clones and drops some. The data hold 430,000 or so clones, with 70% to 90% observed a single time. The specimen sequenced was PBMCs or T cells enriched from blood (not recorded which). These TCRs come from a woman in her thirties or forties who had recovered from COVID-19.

CDR3 sequence reads: CSASVPNEQFF. In DNA form, the CDR3 reads TGCAGTGCCAGCGTCCCTAATGAGCAGTTCTTC. The rearrangement joins TRBV20-1 to TRBJ2-1; D not resolved. V lost 6 bases and J lost 7, with 10 bases in between. The CDR3 covers 11 residues. Germline CDR1 reads DFQATT; CDR2 reads SNEGSKA (reference sequence).

The CDR3 protein is CATSNPGQGYNEQFF. CDR3 coding DNA: TGTGCCACCAGCAACCCGGGACAGGGTTACAATGAGCAGTTCTTC. The chain carries TRBV15 and TRBJ2-1, with 9 bases lining up with TRBD1. The V segment lost 4 bases and the J segment 4 bases; nucleotides outside the gene matches: 5. From germline, CDR1 is LNHNV and CDR2 YYDKDF (reference sequence). The CDR3 totals 15 residues.

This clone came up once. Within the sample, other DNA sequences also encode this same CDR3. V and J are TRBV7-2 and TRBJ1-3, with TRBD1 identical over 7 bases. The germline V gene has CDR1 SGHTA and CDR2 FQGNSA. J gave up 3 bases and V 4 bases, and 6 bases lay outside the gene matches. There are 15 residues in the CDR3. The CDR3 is CASSSRQGNGNTIYF. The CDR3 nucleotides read TGTGCCAGCAGCTCGAGACAGGGAAATGGAAACACCATATATTTT. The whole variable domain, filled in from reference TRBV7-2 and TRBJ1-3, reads GAGVSQSPSNKVTEKGKDVELRCDPISGHTALYWYRQSLGQGLEFLIYFQGNSAPDKSGLPSDRFSAERTGGSVSTLTIQRTQQEDSAVYLCASSSRQGNGNTIYFGEGSWLTVV.

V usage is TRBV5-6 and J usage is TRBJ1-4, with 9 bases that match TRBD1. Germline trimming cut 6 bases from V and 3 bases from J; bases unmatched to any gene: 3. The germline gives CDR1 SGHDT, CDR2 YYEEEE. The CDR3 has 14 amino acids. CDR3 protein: CASNRQGANEKLFF. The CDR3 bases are TGTGCCAGCAACAGACAGGGGGCTAATGAAAAACTGTTTTTT.

In nucleotides, the CDR3 is TGCGCCAGCAGCCAAGATCTTAGGGGACAGGGTCGTTCCTACTCTGGGGCCAACGTCCTGACTTTC. Its protein is CASSQDLRGQGRSYSGANVLTF. The gene calls are TRBV4-3 and TRBJ2-6, with 9 bases matching TRBD1. V was clipped by 0 bases and J by 0 bases; unmatched bases: 15. The CDR3 is made up of 22 amino acids. Germline values: CDR1 LGHNA, CDR2 YSLEER.

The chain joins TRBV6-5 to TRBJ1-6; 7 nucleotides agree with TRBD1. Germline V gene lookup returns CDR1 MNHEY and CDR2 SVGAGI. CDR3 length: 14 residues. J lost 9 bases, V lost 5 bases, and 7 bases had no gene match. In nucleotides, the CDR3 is TGTGCCAGCAGTCTAACAGGGGAAGGTTCACCCCTCCACTTT. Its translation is CASSLTGEGSPLHF.

The CDR3 spells CASHRGGNGGELFF. Here the CDR3 DNA reads TGTGCCAGCCACCGGGGAGGGAACGGCGGGGAGCTGTTTTTT. This chain uses TRBV19 with TRBJ2-2, with 7 bases aligning to TRBD2. From germline, CDR1 is LNHDA and CDR2 SQIVND (reference sequence). The CDR3 is 14 amino acids. After removal of 9 bases from V and 7 bases from J, the junction contained 11 bases not matched to a gene.

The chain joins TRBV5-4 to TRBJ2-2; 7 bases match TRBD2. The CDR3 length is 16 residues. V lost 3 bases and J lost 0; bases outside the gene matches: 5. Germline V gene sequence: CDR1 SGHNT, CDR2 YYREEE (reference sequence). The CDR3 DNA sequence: TGTGCCAGCAGCTGGGGGAGGGGCGCGAACACCGGGGAGCTGTTTTTT. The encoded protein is CASSWGRGANTGELFF.

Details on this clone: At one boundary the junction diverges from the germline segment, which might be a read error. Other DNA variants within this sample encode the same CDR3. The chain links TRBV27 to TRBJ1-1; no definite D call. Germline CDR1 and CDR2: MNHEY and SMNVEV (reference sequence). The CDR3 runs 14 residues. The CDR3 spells CASSLFLGGTEAFF. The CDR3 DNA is TGTGCCAGTAGTTTATTTTTGGGAGGCACTGAAGCTTTCTTT.

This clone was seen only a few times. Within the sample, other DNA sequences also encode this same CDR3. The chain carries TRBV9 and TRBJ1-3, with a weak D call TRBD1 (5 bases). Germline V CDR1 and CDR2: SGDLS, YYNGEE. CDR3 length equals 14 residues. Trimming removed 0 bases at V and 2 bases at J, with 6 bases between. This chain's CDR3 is CASSVGGAGNTIYF. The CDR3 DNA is TGTGCCAGCAGCGTAGGGGGGGCTGGAAACACCATATATTTT.

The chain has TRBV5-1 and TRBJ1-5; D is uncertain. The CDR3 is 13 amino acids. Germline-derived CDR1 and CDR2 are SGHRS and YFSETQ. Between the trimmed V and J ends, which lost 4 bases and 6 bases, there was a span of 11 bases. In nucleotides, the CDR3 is TGCGCCAGCAGCCCCGATCCGGGTCAGCCCCAGCATTTT. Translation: CASSPDPGQPQHF.

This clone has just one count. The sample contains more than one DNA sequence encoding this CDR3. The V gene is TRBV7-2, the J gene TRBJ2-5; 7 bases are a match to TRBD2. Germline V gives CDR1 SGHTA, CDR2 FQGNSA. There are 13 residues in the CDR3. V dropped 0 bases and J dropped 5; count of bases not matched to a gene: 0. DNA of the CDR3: TGTGCCAGCAGCTTAGCGGGGGGGGAGACCCAGTACTTC. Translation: CASSLAGGETQYF.

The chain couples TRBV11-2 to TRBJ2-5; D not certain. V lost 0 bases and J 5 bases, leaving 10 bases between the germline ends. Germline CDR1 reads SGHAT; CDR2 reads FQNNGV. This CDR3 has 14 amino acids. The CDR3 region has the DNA TGTGCCAGCAGCTTAGAGGCTAGGATTGAGACCCAGTACTTC. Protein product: CASSLEARIETQYF.

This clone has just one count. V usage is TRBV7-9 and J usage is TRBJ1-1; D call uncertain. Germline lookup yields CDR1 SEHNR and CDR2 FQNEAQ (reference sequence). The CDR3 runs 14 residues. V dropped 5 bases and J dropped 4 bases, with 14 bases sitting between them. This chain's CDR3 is CASSPGEGSTEAFF. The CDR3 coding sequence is TGTGCCAGCAGCCCCGGGGAAGGGAGCACTGAAGCTTTCTTT.

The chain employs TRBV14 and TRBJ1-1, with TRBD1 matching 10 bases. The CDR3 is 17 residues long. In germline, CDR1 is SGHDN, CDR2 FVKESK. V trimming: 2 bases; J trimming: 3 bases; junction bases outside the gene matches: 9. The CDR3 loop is CASSQLPGQGGDTEAFF. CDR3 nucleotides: TGTGCCAGCAGCCAACTGCCTGGACAGGGGGGGGACACTGAAGCTTTCTTT.

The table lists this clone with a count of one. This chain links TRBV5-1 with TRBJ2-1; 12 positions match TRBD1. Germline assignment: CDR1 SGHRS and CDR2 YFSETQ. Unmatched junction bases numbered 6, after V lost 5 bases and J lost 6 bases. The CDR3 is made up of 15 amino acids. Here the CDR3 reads CASRPGQGASNEQFF. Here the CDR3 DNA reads TGCGCCAGCAGGCCGGGACAGGGGGCCTCCAATGAGCAGTTCTTC.

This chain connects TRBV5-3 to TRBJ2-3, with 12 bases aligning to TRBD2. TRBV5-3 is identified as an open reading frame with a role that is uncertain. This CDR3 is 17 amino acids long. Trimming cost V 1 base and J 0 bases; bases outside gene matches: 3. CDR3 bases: TGTGCCAGAAGCTTGTCTAGCGGGAGGGGGAGCACAGATACGCAGTATTTT. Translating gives CARSLSSGRGSTDTQYF.

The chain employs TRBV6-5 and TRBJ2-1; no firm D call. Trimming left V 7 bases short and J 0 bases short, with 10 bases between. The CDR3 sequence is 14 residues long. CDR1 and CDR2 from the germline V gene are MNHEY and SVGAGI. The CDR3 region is CASNPYSSYNEQFF. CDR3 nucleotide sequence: TGTGCCAGCAACCCTTACTCCTCCTACAATGAGCAGTTCTTC.

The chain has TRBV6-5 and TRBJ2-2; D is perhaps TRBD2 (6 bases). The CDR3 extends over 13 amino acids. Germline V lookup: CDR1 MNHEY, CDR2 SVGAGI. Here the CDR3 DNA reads TGTGCTAGCGGAACAGAACTCACCGGGGAGCTGTTTTTT. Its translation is CASGTELTGELFF.

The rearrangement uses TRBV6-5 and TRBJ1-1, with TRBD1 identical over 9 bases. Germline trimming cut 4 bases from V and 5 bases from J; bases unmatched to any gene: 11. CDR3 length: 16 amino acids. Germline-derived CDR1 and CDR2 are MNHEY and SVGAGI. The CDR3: CASSLRPGQGGTEAFF. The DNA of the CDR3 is TGTGCCAGCAGTTTGCGACCGGGACAGGGAGGAACTGAAGCTTTCTTT.

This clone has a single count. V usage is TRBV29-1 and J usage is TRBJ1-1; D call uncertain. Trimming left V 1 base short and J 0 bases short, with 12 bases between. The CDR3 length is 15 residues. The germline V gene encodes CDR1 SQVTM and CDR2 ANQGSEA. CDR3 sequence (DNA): TGCAGCGTTGAAGCTGGGCGGGGAGTGAACACTGAAGCTTTCTTT. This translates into CSVEAGRGVNTEAFF. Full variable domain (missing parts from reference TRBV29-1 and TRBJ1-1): SAVISQKPSRDICQRGTSLTIQCQVDSQVTMMFWYRQQPGQSLTLIATANQGSEATYESGFVIDKFPISRPNLTFSTLTVSNMSPEDSSIYLCSVEAGRGVNTEAFFGQGTRLTVV.

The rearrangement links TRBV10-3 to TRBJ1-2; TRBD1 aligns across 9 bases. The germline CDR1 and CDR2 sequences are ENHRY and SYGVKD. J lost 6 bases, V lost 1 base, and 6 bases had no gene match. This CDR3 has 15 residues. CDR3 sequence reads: CAISEFQGTGNGYTF. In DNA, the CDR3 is TGTGCCATCAGTGAGTTTCAGGGGACAGGGAATGGCTACACCTTC.

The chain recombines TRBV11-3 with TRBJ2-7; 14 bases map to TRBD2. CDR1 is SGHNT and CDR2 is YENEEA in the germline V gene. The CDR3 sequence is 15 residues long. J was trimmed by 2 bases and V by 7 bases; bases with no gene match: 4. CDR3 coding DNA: TGTGCCAGCACCGTGGGACTAGCGGGAGCCTACGAGCAGTACTTC. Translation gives CASTVGLAGAYEQYF.